Shown below are 24 T cell receptor beta chains from a single sample sequenced in a study of blood T cell repertoires in COVID-19. The repertoire was sequenced with immunoSEQ multiplex PCR; TCRdb's copy has only in-frame clones and lacks some. The table lists about 130,000 clones, roughly 91% of them singletons. The specimen was peripheral blood. These receptors were obtained from a man in his sixties with active or convalescent COVID-19.

V is TRBV24-1 and J is TRBJ1-2, with unresolved D. From germline, CDR1 is KGHDR and CDR2 SFDVKD. This CDR3 is built from 13 residues. V lost 7 bases to trimming and J lost 0 bases, with 8 bases between them. The CDR3 coding sequence is TGTGCCACCAGCATCGGGTCTAACTATGGCTACACCTTC. This gives the protein CATSIGSNYGYTF.

The chain links TRBV19 to TRBJ1-3; D gene unclear. CDR3 size: 14 residues. Germline CDR1 LNHDA, CDR2 SQIVND (reference sequence). The V and J ends lost 6 bases and 0 bases respectively, with 9 bases between them. This chain's CDR3 is CASSQVSSGNTIYF. The CDR3 coding sequence is TGTGCCAGTAGCCAGGTGTCCTCTGGAAACACCATATATTTT.

The genes are TRBV4-3 and TRBJ2-2; TRBD2 matches at 11 bases. With 3 bases clipped from V and 4 bases from J, the junction kept 10 bases outside the gene matches. CDR3 length: 18 amino acids. Germline loops: CDR1 LGHNA, CDR2 YSLEER. Here the CDR3 reads CASSQALAGGVGTGELFF. CDR3 in DNA: TGCGCCAGCAGCCAGGCCCTAGCGGGAGGAGTGGGCACCGGGGAGCTGTTTTTT.

The chain uses TRBV27 and TRBJ2-7; 7 bases align to TRBD2. The V gene end was trimmed by 8 bases and the J gene end by 1 base; junction bases not matched to a gene: 8. This CDR3 region has 14 residues. CDR1 is MNHEY, CDR2 SMNVEV, per germline (reference sequence). The CDR3 reads CASRRGSPSYEQYF. The CDR3 DNA is TGTGCCAGCCGTCGCGGGAGCCCTTCCTACGAGCAGTACTTC.

This sequence joins TRBV12-3 or TRBV12-4 and TRBJ2-1, with D perhaps matching TRBD1 (5 bases). The CDR3 is 13 amino acids. The V and J ends lost 5 bases and 6 bases respectively, with 11 bases between them. The CDR3 DNA is TGTGCCAGCAGTCTGGGGCTTGGCAATGAGCAGTTCTTC. As protein: CASSLGLGNEQFF.

The rearrangement uses TRBV9 and TRBJ1-1, with D perhaps matching TRBD1 (6 bases). Germline CDR1 and CDR2: SGDLS and YYNGEE. V was pared by 4 bases and J by 0 bases, with 13 bases between. The length of the CDR3 is 15 residues. The DNA of the CDR3 is TGTGCCAGCAGCCCTCGAGGGACACTGAACACTGAAGCTTTCTTT. Protein product: CASSPRGTLNTEAFF.

This clone was seen a few times. This rearrangement joins TRBV30 to TRBJ1-4, with D tentatively TRBD1 (6 bases). Germline V gives CDR1 GTSNPN, CDR2 SVGIG (reference sequence). The CDR3 is 13 amino acids. V dropped 5 bases and J dropped 5 bases, with 12 bases sitting between them. In nucleotides, the CDR3 is TGTGCCTGGCGGTTAGGGGGAAATGAAAAACTGTTTTTT. Protein product: CAWRLGGNEKLFF.

The chain employs TRBV24-1 and TRBJ1-5; TRBD1 is a possible D gene (6 bases). Looked up from germline, CDR1 is KGHDR and CDR2 is SFDVKD. Trimming removed 4 bases from V and 0 bases from J, with 12 bases in between. The CDR3 runs to 16 residues. In DNA form, the CDR3 reads TGTGCCACCAGTGAGTGGACAGTTGATAGCAATCAGCCCCAGCATTTT. Amino acid sequence: CATSEWTVDSNQPQHF.

The chain links TRBV21-1 to TRBJ2-2; TRBD1, the table's D call, was not compared with the DNA. TRBV21-1 is a pseudogene segment. The CDR3 loop spans 17 amino acids. The CDR3 coding sequence is TGTGCCAGCAGCAAAGGAGAGGACAGGGATTTTACCGGGGAGCTGTTTTTT. It codes for CASSKGEDRDFTGELFF.

The chain combines TRBV7-9 with TRBJ1-3; TRBD1 might be the D (6 bases). The CDR3 loop spans 17 amino acids. With 2 bases removed from V and 0 bases from J, the gap between germline ends came to 14 bases. Germline CDR1 is SEHNR and CDR2 is FQNEAQ (reference sequence). The CDR3 loop reads CASSLLGGGDSGNTIYF. Written as DNA, the CDR3 is TGTGCCAGCAGCTTACTGGGAGGGGGGGACTCTGGAAACACCATATATTTT.

The rearrangement links TRBV7-8 to TRBJ2-1; D perhaps matches TRBD2 (6 bases). Trimming shortened V by 5 bases and J by 9 bases, and 8 bases separated the two germline ends. Germline V gives CDR1 SGHVS, CDR2 FQNEAQ. CDR3 length: 11 amino acids. The CDR3 reads CASSLGGEQFF. DNA for the CDR3: TGTGCCAGCAGCCTGGGGGGTGAGCAGTTCTTC.

V gene TRBV27 combines with J gene TRBJ2-3; TRBD2 matches 7 bases. The junction had 3 bases not matched to a gene; V was cut back by 2 bases and J by 4 bases. Germline CDR1 is MNHEY and CDR2 is SMNVEV (reference sequence). The CDR3 consists of 14 residues. The CDR3 sequence: CASSLQAGPDTQYF. CDR3 coding DNA: TGTGCCAGCAGTTTACAAGCGGGGCCAGATACGCAGTATTTT.

The CDR3 sequence is CASRVGGGFDEQFF. The CDR3, as DNA: TGTGCCAGCCGCGTCGGGGGGGGCTTCGATGAGCAGTTCTTC. The chain joins TRBV11-2 to TRBJ2-1; 8 bases line up with TRBD2. Germline V gene lookup returns CDR1 SGHAT and CDR2 FQNNGV. The V and J ends lost 8 bases and 8 bases, in that order; junction bases with no gene match: 11. This CDR3 is built from 14 residues. Based on the CDR3 plus reference TRBV11-2 and TRBJ2-1, the full variable domain is EAGVAQSPRYKIIEKRQSVAFWCNPISGHATLYWYQQILGQGPKLLIQFQNNGVVDDSQLPKDRFSAERLKGVDSTLKIQPAKLEDSAVYLCASRVGGGFDEQFFGPGTRLTVL.

The V and J genes are TRBV6-2 or TRBV6-3 and TRBJ1-1, with 10 positions matching TRBD1. Trimming cost V 0 bases and J 7 bases; bases outside gene matches: 8. CDR1 MNHEY and CDR2 SVGEGT come from the germline V gene. This CDR3 is built from 16 residues. CDR3 sequence: CASSYSGQGLSLEAFF. CDR3 sequence (DNA): TGTGCCAGCAGTTACTCGGGACAGGGGCTTTCTCTTGAAGCTTTCTTT.

This chain connects TRBV5-1 to TRBJ2-1; 11 bases fit TRBD2. CDR1 is SGHRS, CDR2 YFSETQ, per germline. The trim removed 2 bases at V and 8 bases at J, leaving 3 bases unmatched. The length of the CDR3 is 14 residues. The CDR3 sequence: CASSFGTSGYEQFF. As DNA, the CDR3 is TGCGCCAGCAGCTTTGGGACTAGCGGTTATGAGCAGTTCTTC.

V gene TRBV7-2 combines with J gene TRBJ1-4; D call uncertain. V lost 3 bases to trimming and J lost 8 bases, with 13 bases between them. The CDR3 runs to 14 residues. Germline CDR1 reads SGHTA; CDR2 reads FQGNSA. The CDR3 DNA follows: TGTGCCAGCAGCTTCCAGGACGGGAGAGAAAAACTGTTTTTT. It yields the protein CASSFQDGREKLFF.

This CDR3 is CASSFRGSSTDTQYF. CDR3 DNA: TGTGCCAGCAGTTTCAGGGGGTCTAGCACAGATACGCAGTATTTT. The chain links TRBV28 to TRBJ2-3; TRBD1 matches at 7 bases. Germline V gives CDR1 MDHEN, CDR2 SYDVKM. Trimming removed 3 bases from V and 0 bases from J; junction bases left unmatched: 3. The CDR3 contains 15 residues.

V usage is TRBV6-2 or TRBV6-3 and J usage is TRBJ1-5, with a weak D call TRBD1 (6 bases). Trimming removed 5 bases from V and 6 bases from J, with 14 bases in between. From germline, CDR1 is MNHEY and CDR2 SVGEGT. The CDR3 length is 14 residues. CDR3 nucleotide sequence: TGTGCCAGCAGTCCCGCAGGGGCTGGTCAGCCCCAGCATTTT. As protein: CASSPAGAGQPQHF.

The sample holds one count of this clone. This chain connects TRBV9 to TRBJ2-1; 8 bases map to TRBD2. From germline, CDR1 is SGDLS and CDR2 YYNGEE. Unmatched junction bases numbered 11, after V lost 3 bases and J lost 3 bases. The CDR3 length is 17 residues. DNA for the CDR3: TGTGCCAGCAGCGGATCCCGGGTAGCGGGAAGCTACAATGAGCAGTTCTTC. It specifies CASSGSRVAGSYNEQFF.

This rearrangement joins TRBV24-1 to TRBJ2-7; 9 positions match TRBD2. The V gene's germline CDR1 is KGHDR and CDR2 SFDVKD. V trimming: 2 bases; J trimming: 1 base; junction bases outside the gene matches: 2. This CDR3 has 15 residues. The CDR3 coding sequence is TGTGCCACCAGTGATTCTAGCGGGAATTCCTACGAGCAGTACTTC. Translated: CATSDSSGNSYEQYF.

The rearrangement uses TRBV9 and TRBJ2-4; 11 nucleotides align to TRBD2. After removal of 3 bases from V and 4 bases from J, the junction contained 6 bases not matched to a gene. Germline lookup yields CDR1 SGDLS and CDR2 YYNGEE. The length of the CDR3 is 16 residues. CDR3 residues: CASSALAGGPKNIQYF. The DNA for the CDR3 is TGTGCCAGCAGCGCCTTAGCGGGAGGGCCGAAAAACATTCAGTACTTC.

This clone was seen more than once but under ten times. The chain links TRBV7-8 to TRBJ1-2; tentatively, D is TRBD1 (6 bases). Per the germline V gene, CDR1 is SGHVS and CDR2 is FQNEAQ. The CDR3 totals 14 residues. Trimming left V 6 bases short and J 0 bases short, with 11 bases between. The CDR3: CASSYRTANYGYTF. The DNA of the CDR3 is TGTGCCAGCAGTTATAGGACAGCTAACTATGGCTACACCTTC.

J is TRBJ2-7 and V is TRBV2; 8 bases align to TRBD2. The CDR3 consists of 13 residues. Germline V gene lookup returns CDR1 SNHLY and CDR2 FYNNEI. V trimming: 8 bases; J trimming: 7 bases; junction bases outside the gene matches: 10. CDR3 nucleotide sequence: TGTGCCAGCGTACCGGGAGGGCCGGGGGAGCAGTACTTC. This encodes CASVPGGPGEQYF.

The chain carries TRBV6-5 and TRBJ1-4; D gene uncertain. This CDR3 has 15 residues. V lost 5 bases to trimming and J lost 3 bases, with 13 bases between them. CDR1 and CDR2 from the germline V gene are MNHEY and SVGAGI. In DNA form, the CDR3 reads TGTGCCAGCAGTCGCGCGGGAGGAGCTAATGAAAAACTGTTTTTT. As protein: CASSRAGGANEKLFF.